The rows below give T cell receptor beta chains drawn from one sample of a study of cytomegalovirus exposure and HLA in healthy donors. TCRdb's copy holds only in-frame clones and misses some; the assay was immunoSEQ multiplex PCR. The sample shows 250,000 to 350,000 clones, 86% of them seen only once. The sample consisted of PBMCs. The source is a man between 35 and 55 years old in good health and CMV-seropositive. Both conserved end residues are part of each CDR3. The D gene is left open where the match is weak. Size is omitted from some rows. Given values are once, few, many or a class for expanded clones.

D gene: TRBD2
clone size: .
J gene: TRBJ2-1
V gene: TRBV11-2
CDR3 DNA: TGTGCCAGCAGCCCCGGGACTAGCGGGCAGTTCTTC
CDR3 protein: CASSPGTSGQFF

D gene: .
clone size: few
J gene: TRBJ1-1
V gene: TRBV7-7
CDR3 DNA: TGTGCTAGCAGCTCGAACAGGGACACTGAAGCTTTCTTT
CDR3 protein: CASSSNRDTEAFF

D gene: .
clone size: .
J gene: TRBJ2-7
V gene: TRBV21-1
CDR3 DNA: TGTGCCAGCAGCAAAGCGCTTTTCGGCTCCTACGAGCAGTACTTC
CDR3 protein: CASSKALFGSYEQYF

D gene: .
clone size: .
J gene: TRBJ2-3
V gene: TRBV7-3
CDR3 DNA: TGTGCCAGCAGCTTAATGGGCACCCTGGATACGCAGTATTTT
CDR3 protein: CASSLMGTLDTQYF

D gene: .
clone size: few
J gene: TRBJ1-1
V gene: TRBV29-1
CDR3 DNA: TGCAGCGTTGAGAGCGTTGGACAGTCGAACACTGAAGCTTTCTTT
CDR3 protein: CSVESVGQSNTEAFF

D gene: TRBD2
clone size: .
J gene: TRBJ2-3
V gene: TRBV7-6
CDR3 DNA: TGTGCCAGCAGCCCCCACAGCAGACTAGCGGGAGGAAAGAGCACAGATACGCAGTATTTT
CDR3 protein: CASSPHSRLAGGKSTDTQYF

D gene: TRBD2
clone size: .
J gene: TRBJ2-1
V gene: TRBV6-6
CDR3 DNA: TGTGCCAGCTTTGTGGGGACTAGCGGGACGGTTGAGCAGTTCTTC
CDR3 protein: CASFVGTSGTVEQFF

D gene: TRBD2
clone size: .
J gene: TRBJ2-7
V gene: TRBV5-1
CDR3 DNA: TGCGCCAGCAGCTTCCAGGGAGGGGTAGCGCTCGGTATCGTGGAGCAGTACTTC
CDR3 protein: CASSFQGGVALGIVEQYF

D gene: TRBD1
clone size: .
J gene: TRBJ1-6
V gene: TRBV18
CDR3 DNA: TGTGCCAGCTCACCGATGGACAGGGGTAATTCACCCCTCCACTTT
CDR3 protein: CASSPMDRGNSPLHF

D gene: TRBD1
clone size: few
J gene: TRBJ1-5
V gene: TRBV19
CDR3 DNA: TGTGCCGGGACGACAGGGGATCAGCCCCAGCATTTT
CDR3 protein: CAGTTGDQPQHF

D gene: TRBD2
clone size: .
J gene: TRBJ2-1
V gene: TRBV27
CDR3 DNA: TGTGCCAGCAGTTTATTGTCTAGCGGGTCCTACAATGAGCAGTTCTTC
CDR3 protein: CASSLLSSGSYNEQFF

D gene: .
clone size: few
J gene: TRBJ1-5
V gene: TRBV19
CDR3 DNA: TGTGCCAGTCGGAGGACTGAGAGCAATCAGCCCCAGCATTTT
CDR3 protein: CASRRTESNQPQHF

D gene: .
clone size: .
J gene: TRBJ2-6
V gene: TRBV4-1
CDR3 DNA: TGCGCCAGCAGCCAAGAACCCCCCGGGGTGGTTGGTAGGGCCAACGTCCTGACTTTC
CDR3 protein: CASSQEPPGVVGRANVLTF

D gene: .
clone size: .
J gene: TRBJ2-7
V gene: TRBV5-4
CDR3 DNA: TGTGCCAGCAGCCTGTGGGGGAGGGAGCAGTACTTC
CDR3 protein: CASSLWGREQYF

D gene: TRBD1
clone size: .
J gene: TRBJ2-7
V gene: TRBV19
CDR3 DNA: TGTGCCAGTGGGGGACAGCTCTCCTACGAGCAGTACTTC
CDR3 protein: CASGGQLSYEQYF

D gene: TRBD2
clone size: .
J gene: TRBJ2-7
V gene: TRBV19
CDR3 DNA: TGTGCCAGTAGTATAGGCGGGGGCTCCTACGAGCAGTACTTC
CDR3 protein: CASSIGGGSYEQYF

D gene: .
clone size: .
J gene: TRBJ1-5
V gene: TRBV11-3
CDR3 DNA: TGTGCCAGCAGCTCGCCCGGTCGGGGCAATCAGCCCCAGCATTTT
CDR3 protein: CASSSPGRGNQPQHF

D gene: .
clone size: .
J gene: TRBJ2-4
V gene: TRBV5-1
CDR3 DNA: TGCGCCAGCAGCTGGGGCGGACCGGGAAACATTCAGTACTTC
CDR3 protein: CASSWGGPGNIQYF

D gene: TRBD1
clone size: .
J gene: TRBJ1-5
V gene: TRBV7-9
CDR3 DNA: TGTGCCAGCAGCCGACAGGGTTTTCGTCAGCCCCAGCATTTT
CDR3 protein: CASSRQGFRQPQHF

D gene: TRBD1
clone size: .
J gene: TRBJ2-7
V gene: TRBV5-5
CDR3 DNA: TGTGCCAGCAGCTTGCGCCCCACCGGACAGGGGGGAGAGCAGTACTTC
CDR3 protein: CASSLRPTGQGGEQYF

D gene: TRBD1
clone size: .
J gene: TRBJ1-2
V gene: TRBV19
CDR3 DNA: TGTGCCAGTAGTGTACAGGGGGTCTATGGCTACACCTTC
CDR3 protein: CASSVQGVYGYTF

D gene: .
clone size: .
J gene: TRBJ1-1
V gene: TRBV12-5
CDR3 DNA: TGTGCTAGTGGTTCCTCCCCGAACACTGAAGCTTTCTTT
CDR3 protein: CASGSSPNTEAFF

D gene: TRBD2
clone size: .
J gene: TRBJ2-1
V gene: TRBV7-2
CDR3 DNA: TGTGCCAGCAGCTTAGACAATAGCGGGAGGATTCAGTTCTTC
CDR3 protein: CASSLDNSGRIQFF

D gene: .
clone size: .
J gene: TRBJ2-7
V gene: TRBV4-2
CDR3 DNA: TGTGCCAGCAGCCCCGCCTACGAGCAGTACTTC
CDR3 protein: CASSPAYEQYF

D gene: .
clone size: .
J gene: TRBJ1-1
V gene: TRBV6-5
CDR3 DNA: TGTGCCAGCAGTCAGGGTTGGGGTACTGAAGCTTTCTTT
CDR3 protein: CASSQGWGTEAFF

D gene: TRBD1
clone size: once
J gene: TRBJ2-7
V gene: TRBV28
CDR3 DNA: TGTGCCAGCAGTTTAAACAGGGGGCTTGAGCAGTACTTC
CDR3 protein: CASSLNRGLEQYF

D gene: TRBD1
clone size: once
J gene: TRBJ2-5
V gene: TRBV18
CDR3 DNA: TGTGCCAGCTCCGGGTTGCGGCAGGGGGACCAAGAGACCCAGTACTTC
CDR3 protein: CASSGLRQGDQETQYF

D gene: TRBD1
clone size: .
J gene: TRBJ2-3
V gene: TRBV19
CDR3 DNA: TGTGCCAGTGGGGACAGGGCCCCGACAGATACGCAGTATTTT
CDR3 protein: CASGDRAPTDTQYF

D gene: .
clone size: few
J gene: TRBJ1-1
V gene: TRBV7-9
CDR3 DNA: TGTGCCAGCAGCTTAGACAGTACGGTTGCGCCTTTCTTT
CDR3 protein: CASSLDSTVAPFF

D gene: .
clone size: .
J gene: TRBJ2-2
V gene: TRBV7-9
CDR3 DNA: TGTGCCAGCAGTCAAGATCCGGGACACTACACCGGGGAGCTGTTTTTT
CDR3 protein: CASSQDPGHYTGELFF

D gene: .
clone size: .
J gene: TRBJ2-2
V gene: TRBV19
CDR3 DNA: TGTGCCAGTAGCGGGAGTACGAACACCGGGGAGCTGTTTTTT
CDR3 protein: CASSGSTNTGELFF

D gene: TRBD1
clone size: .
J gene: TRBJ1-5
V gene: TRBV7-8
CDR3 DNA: TGTGCCAGCAGCCGCGGACAGGGTGCTCAGCCCCAGCATTTT
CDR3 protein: CASSRGQGAQPQHF

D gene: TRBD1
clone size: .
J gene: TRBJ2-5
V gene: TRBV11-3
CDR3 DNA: TGTGCCAGCAGCTCCTCGACAGGGGCTTGGGAGACCCAGTACTTC
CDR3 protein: CASSSSTGAWETQYF

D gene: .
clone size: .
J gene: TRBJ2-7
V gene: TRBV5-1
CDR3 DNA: TGCGCCAGCAGCTTGGCACAGGGATACGAGCAGTACTTC
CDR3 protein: CASSLAQGYEQYF

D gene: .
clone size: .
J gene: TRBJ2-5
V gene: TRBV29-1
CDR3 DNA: TGCAGCGCCGTCGGGGAAGGCGAGACCCAGTACTTC
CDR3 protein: CSAVGEGETQYF